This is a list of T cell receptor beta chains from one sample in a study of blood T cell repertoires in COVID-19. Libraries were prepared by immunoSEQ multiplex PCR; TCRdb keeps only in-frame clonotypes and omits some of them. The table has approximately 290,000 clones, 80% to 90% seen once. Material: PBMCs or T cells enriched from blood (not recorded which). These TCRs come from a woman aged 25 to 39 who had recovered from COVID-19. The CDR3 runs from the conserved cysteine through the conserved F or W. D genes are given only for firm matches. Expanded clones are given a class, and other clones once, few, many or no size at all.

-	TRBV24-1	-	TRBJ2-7	CATSENLAPYEQYF	TGTGCCACCAGTGAGAATTTGGCCCCCTACGAGCAGTACTTC
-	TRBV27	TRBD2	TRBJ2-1	CASSPGLVNLFF	TGTGCCAGCAGTCCGGGACTAGTCAACCTGTTCTTC
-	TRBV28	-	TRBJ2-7	CASSLLSRGYEQYF	TGTGCCAGCAGTTTATTATCCAGAGGGTACGAGCAGTACTTC
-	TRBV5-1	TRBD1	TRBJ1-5	CASSLGPGQDNQPQHF	TGCGCCAGCAGCCTGGGTCCGGGACAGGACAATCAGCCCCAGCATTTT
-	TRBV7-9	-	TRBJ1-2	CASSFGRGANYGYTF	TGTGCCAGCAGCTTCGGGAGGGGAGCTAACTATGGCTACACCTTC
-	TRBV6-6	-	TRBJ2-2	CASSYFGTNTGELFF	TGTGCCAGCAGTTACTTCGGGACAAACACCGGGGAGCTGTTTTTT
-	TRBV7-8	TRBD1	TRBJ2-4	CASSLRRTGVGKNIQYF	TGTGCCAGCAGCTTAAGACGGACAGGGGTAGGCAAAAACATTCAGTACTTC
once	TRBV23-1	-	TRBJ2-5	CASSQFLKDTQQETQYF	TGCGCCAGCAGTCAATTCCTAAAGGACACACAGCAAGAGACCCAGTACTTC
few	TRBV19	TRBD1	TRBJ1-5	CATKQGNQPQHF	TGTGCCACCAAACAGGGGAATCAGCCCCAGCATTTT
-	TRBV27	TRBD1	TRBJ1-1	CASSFLDRGTAFF	TGTGCCAGCAGTTTCCTGGACAGGGGGACGGCTTTCTTT
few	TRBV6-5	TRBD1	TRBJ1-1	CASGQGENTEAFF	TGTGCCAGCGGGCAGGGGGAAAACACTGAAGCTTTCTTT
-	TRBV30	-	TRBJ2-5	CAWASTQETQYF	TGTGCCTGGGCTAGCACCCAAGAGACCCAGTACTTC
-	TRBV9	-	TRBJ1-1	CASSVEPRDTEAFF	TGTGCCAGCAGCGTTGAGCCAAGAGACACTGAAGCTTTCTTT
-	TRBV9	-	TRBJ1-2	CASSQAGSYTF	TGTGCCAGCAGCCAAGCGGGAAGCTACACCTTC
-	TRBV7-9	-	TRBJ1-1	CASSFGQRGTEAFF	TGTGCCAGCAGCTTCGGCCAAAGGGGCACTGAAGCTTTCTTT
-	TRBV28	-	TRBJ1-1	CASRGQQVNTEAFF	TGTGCCAGCAGAGGACAGCAAGTGAACACTGAAGCTTTCTTT
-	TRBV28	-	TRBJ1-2	CASSTDYGYTF	TGTGCCAGCAGTACGGACTATGGCTACACCTTC